This TCR beta chain emerged from a study of cytomegalovirus exposure and HLA in healthy donors. In the PCR, 60 Vbeta and 13 Jbeta primers were used. Only in-frame clones appear in the TCRdb table, and some are missing; sequencing was by immunoSEQ multiplex PCR. The sample lists about 120,000 clones, 70% to 85% occurring once. This CDR3 region has 14 residues. CDR1 and CDR2 (germline): SGHDN, FVKESK. Trimming at V came to 8 bases and at J to 7 bases, leaving 13 bases not matched to a gene. The chain uses TRBV14 and TRBJ2-5; 7 bases line up with TRBD2. The receptor's source is a man in his late teens or twenties in good health and CMV-seropositive. Sequencing input: PBMCs. This chain's CDR3 is CASSPFDAGVTQYF. The DNA for the CDR3 is TGTGCCAGCTCCCCTTTTGATGCGGGGGTGACCCAGTACTTC.